This is a list of T cell receptor beta chains from one sample in a study of shared clonotypes between healthy human individuals. Measured with immunoSEQ multiplex PCR; TCRdb has only the in-frame clones, and not every one. The table records fewer than 650,000 clones, 75% to 85% of them present only once. The sample was PBMCs. These receptors all stem from a middle-aged woman in good health. Some clones in this sample may be carry-over from other donors' samples. Both conserved end residues are part of each CDR3. The D gene is left open where the match is weak. The listing skips clone size in some rows; elsewhere it reads once, few, many or a size class.

D: -
size: -
V: TRBV28
J: TRBJ1-1
CDR3: CASSPGFAGTEAFF
DNA: TGTGCCAGCAGTCCAGGGTTCGCTGGCACTGAAGCTTTCTTT

D: TRBD2
size: -
V: TRBV6-1
J: TRBJ2-3
CDR3: CASSDSGLAGVGADTQYF
DNA: TGTGCCAGCAGTGATTCGGGACTAGCGGGAGTAGGGGCAGATACGCAGTATTTT

D: -
size: -
V: TRBV12-5
J: TRBJ1-1
CDR3: CASGSGTNTEAFF
DNA: TGTGCTAGTGGTTCAGGGACGAACACTGAAGCTTTCTTT

D: -
size: few
V: TRBV11-2
J: TRBJ1-6
CDR3: CASSPLTGDSPLHF
DNA: TGTGCCAGCAGCCCCCTGACAGGAGATTCACCCCTCCACTTT

D: TRBD2
size: few
V: TRBV29-1
J: TRBJ2-3
CDR3: CSVGGRRTDTQYF
DNA: TGCAGCGTGGGCGGGAGGAGGACAGATACGCAGTATTTT

D: -
size: -
V: TRBV14
J: TRBJ2-7
CDR3: CASSPGTLSYEQYF
DNA: TGTGCCAGCAGCCCCGGGACACTCTCCTACGAGCAGTACTTC

D: TRBD1
size: few
V: TRBV10-2
J: TRBJ2-2
CDR3: CASSELRQGIGGELFF
DNA: TGCGCCAGCAGTGAGTTGAGACAGGGGATCGGCGGGGAGCTGTTTTTT

D: -
size: -
V: TRBV2
J: TRBJ2-5
CDR3: CASSWGAETQYF
DNA: TGTGCCAGCAGTTGGGGGGCAGAGACCCAGTACTTC

D: TRBD2
size: -
V: TRBV9
J: TRBJ2-7
CDR3: CASSPGLAGVHEQYF
DNA: TGTGCCAGCAGCCCAGGACTAGCGGGAGTACACGAGCAGTACTTC

D: -
size: -
V: TRBV5-1
J: TRBJ2-7
CDR3: CASSGRHGSGGYEQYF
DNA: TGCGCCAGCAGCGGGCGACATGGAAGCGGCGGGTACGAGCAGTACTTC

D: -
size: few
V: TRBV28
J: TRBJ1-5
CDR3: CASSFVRGAYQPQHF
DNA: TGTGCCAGCAGTTTTGTCAGGGGAGCCTATCAGCCCCAGCATTTT

D: -
size: -
V: TRBV7-3
J: TRBJ1-1
CDR3: CASSSFINTEAFF
DNA: TGTGCCAGCAGCTCCTTTATTAACACTGAAGCTTTCTTT

D: -
size: -
V: TRBV7-2
J: TRBJ2-3
CDR3: CASSPGIDTQYF
DNA: TGTGCCAGCAGCCCCGGTATAGATACGCAGTATTTT

D: -
size: -
V: TRBV2
J: TRBJ2-5
CDR3: CASSEDTGLETQYF
DNA: TGTGCCAGCAGTGAAGACACAGGTTTAGAGACCCAGTACTTC

D: TRBD2
size: -
V: TRBV5-1
J: TRBJ2-3
CDR3: CASSSPGLATDTQYF
DNA: TGCGCCAGCAGCTCACCGGGACTAGCCACAGATACGCAGTATTTT

D: TRBD1
size: many
V: TRBV6-6
J: TRBJ1-3
CDR3: CASTGDSSGNTIYF
DNA: TGTGCCAGCACCGGGGACAGCTCTGGAAACACCATATATTTT

D: -
size: -
V: TRBV2
J: TRBJ1-2
CDR3: CASSVGPSPYGYTF
DNA: TGTGCCAGCAGCGTGGGGCCGAGTCCCTATGGCTACACCTTC

D: -
size: -
V: TRBV12-1
J: TRBJ2-7
CDR3: CASSSTPTRHPYEQYF
DNA: TGTGCCAGCAGCTCTACCCCAACCCGCCACCCCTACGAGCAGTACTTC

D: TRBD1
size: -
V: TRBV9
J: TRBJ1-2
CDR3: CASSVAPDRGHGYTF
DNA: TGTGCCAGCAGCGTAGCCCCCGACAGGGGCCATGGCTACACCTTC

D: -
size: -
V: TRBV18
J: TRBJ2-7
CDR3: CASSPPVGEGFEQYF
DNA: TGTGCCAGCTCACCACCGGTCGGAGAAGGCTTCGAGCAGTACTTC

D: -
size: -
V: TRBV6-5
J: TRBJ1-2
CDR3: CASSTGGGYTF
DNA: TGTGCCAGCAGTACAGGCGGTGGCTACACCTTC

D: -
size: -
V: TRBV28
J: TRBJ1-4
CDR3: CASTLGQPEKLFF
DNA: TGTGCCAGCACCTTAGGACAGCCTGAAAAACTGTTTTTT

D: -
size: -
V: TRBV4-2
J: TRBJ1-2
CDR3: CASSQERRDFGNGYTF
DNA: TGTGCCAGCAGCCAAGAGCGCCGGGACTTTGGTAATGGCTACACCTTC

D: TRBD1
size: -
V: TRBV18
J: TRBJ2-5
CDR3: CASSRLRGQETQYF
DNA: TGTGCCAGCTCACGACTCAGGGGGCAAGAGACCCAGTACTTC

D: -
size: -
V: TRBV19
J: TRBJ2-2
CDR3: CASSIHANTGELFF
DNA: TGTGCCAGTAGTATTCACGCTAACACCGGGGAGCTGTTTTTT

D: TRBD2
size: -
V: TRBV11-3
J: TRBJ2-5
CDR3: CASSLELGLAGLYQETQYF
DNA: TGTGCCAGCAGCTTAGAGTTGGGACTAGCGGGACTGTACCAAGAGACCCAGTACTTC

D: TRBD2
size: -
V: TRBV7-2
J: TRBJ2-1
CDR3: CASSRTSGSLNEQFF
DNA: TGTGCCAGCAGCCGGACTAGCGGGAGTTTGAATGAGCAGTTCTTC

D: -
size: -
V: TRBV5-1
J: TRBJ2-1
CDR3: CASSWGRDPLYNEQFF
DNA: TGCGCCAGCAGCTGGGGGCGGGATCCGCTGTACAATGAGCAGTTCTTC

D: -
size: -
V: TRBV7-6
J: TRBJ1-2
CDR3: CASSGWGNYGYTF
DNA: TGTGCCAGCAGCGGGTGGGGAAACTATGGCTACACCTTC

D: -
size: -
V: TRBV5-1
J: TRBJ1-1
CDR3: CASSTPGGEAFF
DNA: TGCGCCAGCAGCACCCCGGGGGGAGAAGCTTTCTTT

D: TRBD2
size: once
V: TRBV6-5
J: TRBJ2-1
CDR3: CASWGGLANEQFF
DNA: TGTGCCAGCTGGGGGGGACTAGCCAATGAGCAGTTCTTC

D: TRBD2
size: once
V: TRBV28
J: TRBJ2-2
CDR3: CASSFGTSGTGELFF
DNA: TGTGCCAGCAGTTTTGGGACTAGCGGAACCGGGGAGCTGTTTTTT

D: -
size: -
V: TRBV30
J: TRBJ2-3
CDR3: CAWSVQGYTQYF
DNA: TGTGCCTGGAGTGTTCAAGGTTATACGCAGTATTTT

D: TRBD2
size: -
V: TRBV28
J: TRBJ2-7
CDR3: CASRRTSAFGEQYF
DNA: TGTGCCAGCAGAAGGACTAGCGCCTTCGGTGAGCAGTACTTC

D: TRBD1
size: few
V: TRBV2
J: TRBJ1-5
CDR3: CASTGQDYQPQHF
DNA: TGTGCCAGCACCGGACAGGATTATCAGCCCCAGCATTTT

D: TRBD2
size: few
V: TRBV6-1
J: TRBJ2-7
CDR3: CASSEGGLLAGGWYEQYF
DNA: TGTGCCAGCAGTGAAGGGGGCCTCCTAGCGGGAGGGTGGTACGAGCAGTACTTC

D: -
size: -
V: TRBV28
J: TRBJ1-4
CDR3: CASSSTVVRTPRIEKLLF
DNA: TGTGCCAGCAGTTCGACCGTGGTAAGGACCCCACGAATTGAAAAACTGCTTTTT

D: TRBD1
size: -
V: TRBV29-1
J: TRBJ2-3
CDR3: CSVEPSGQGTDTQYF
DNA: TGCAGCGTTGAGCCCTCCGGACAGGGCACAGATACGCAGTATTTT

D: -
size: -
V: TRBV19
J: TRBJ2-6
CDR3: CASSIDLGQGSGANVLTF
DNA: TGTGCCAGTAGTATAGATTTGGGTCAGGGGTCTGGGGCCAACGTCCTGACTTTC

D: TRBD1
size: -
V: TRBV28
J: TRBJ2-7
CDR3: CASKAGTVYEQYF
DNA: TGTGCCAGCAAAGCCGGGACAGTCTACGAGCAGTACTTC

D: -
size: many
V: TRBV6-1
J: TRBJ1-4
CDR3: CASSDVGVGKLFF
DNA: TGTGCCAGCAGTGACGTAGGGGTGGGAAAACTGTTTTTT

D: -
size: -
V: TRBV9
J: TRBJ2-2
CDR3: CASSQPGENTGELFF
DNA: TGTGCCAGCAGCCAACCCGGAGAGAACACCGGGGAGCTGTTTTTT

D: -
size: -
V: TRBV27
J: TRBJ2-2
CDR3: CASSLFAQATGELFF
DNA: TGTGCCAGCAGTTTATTCGCGCAGGCCACCGGGGAGCTGTTTTTT